The 5 T cell receptor beta chains listed next were all sequenced from one sample in a study of T cells in Graves' hyperthyroidism and ophthalmopathy. RNA transcripts gave rise to amplified TCR beta CDR3 regions. HTBI primers drove first-round RT-PCR of the TCR CDR3. Each CDR3 protein gets one entry after TCRdb re-called the multiplex PCR reads with MiXCR. The data contain about 290,000 distinct CDR3 sequences, about an eighth of them singletons. The sample was blood. These receptors came from a woman in her twenties or thirties with Graves' hyperthyroidism that later progressed to Graves' ophthalmopathy.

This clonotype was found many times. CDR3 residues: CASSSRGGTGNSDTQYF. DNA for the CDR3: TGTGCCAGCAGCTCAAGAGGCGGGACAGGGAACTCAGATACGCAGTATTTT. The chain has TRBV7-8 and TRBJ2-3; 9 positions match TRBD1. Germline CDR1 reads SGHVS; CDR2 reads FQNEAQ. The length of the CDR3 is 17 residues. J was trimmed by 4 bases and V by 4 bases; bases with no gene match: 12. Filled out from reference TRBV7-8 and TRBJ2-3, the complete variable domain reads GAGVSQSPRYKVAKRGQDVALRCDPISGHVSLFWYQQALGQGPEFLTYFQNEAQLDKSGLPSDRFFAERPEGSVSTLKIQRTQQEDSAVYLCASSSRGGTGNSDTQYFGPGTRLTVL.

The table lists this clonotype with many counts. The genes are TRBV7-2 and TRBJ2-7; TRBD2 aligns across 9 bases. Germline loops: CDR1 SGHTA, CDR2 FQGNSA. Losses at the gene ends were 5 bases for V and 0 bases for J; bases not matched to a gene: 5. The CDR3 extends over 15 amino acids. The CDR3 spells CASSPLAGSSYEQYF. CDR3 bases: TGTGCCAGCAGCCCCCTAGCGGGGAGCTCCTACGAGCAGTACTTC.

This clonotype was recorded many times. The chain employs TRBV29-1 and TRBJ1-2; the D is unclear. The V and J ends lost 4 bases and 4 bases respectively, with 10 bases between them. CDR1 is SQVTM and CDR2 is ANQGSEA in the germline V gene. This CDR3 spans 12 amino acids. In DNA, the CDR3 is TGCAGCGTTGTTGGAGGTGGCTATGGCTACACCTTC. Its protein product is CSVVGGGYGYTF.

A few counts support this clonotype. This sequence may be a read error, since a much larger clone differs from it by one base. The V gene is TRBV27, the J gene TRBJ1-2; D gene ambiguous. CDR1 MNHEY and CDR2 SMNVEV come from the germline V gene (reference sequence). The CDR3 totals 14 residues. The CDR3, as DNA: TGTGCCAGCAGTTTTGGAGGGATTAACTATGGCTACGCCTTC. It encodes CASSFGGINYGYAF.

This clonotype was observed a few times. The chain couples TRBV25-1 to TRBJ2-7; D remains unclear. Trimming cost V 0 bases and J 4 bases, with 4 bases left between them. Per germline, CDR1 MGHDK and CDR2 SYGVNS. This CDR3 has 12 residues. CDR3 protein: CASSEYGYEQYF. The CDR3 nucleotides are TGTGCCAGCAGTGAATACGGTTACGAGCAGTACTTC.